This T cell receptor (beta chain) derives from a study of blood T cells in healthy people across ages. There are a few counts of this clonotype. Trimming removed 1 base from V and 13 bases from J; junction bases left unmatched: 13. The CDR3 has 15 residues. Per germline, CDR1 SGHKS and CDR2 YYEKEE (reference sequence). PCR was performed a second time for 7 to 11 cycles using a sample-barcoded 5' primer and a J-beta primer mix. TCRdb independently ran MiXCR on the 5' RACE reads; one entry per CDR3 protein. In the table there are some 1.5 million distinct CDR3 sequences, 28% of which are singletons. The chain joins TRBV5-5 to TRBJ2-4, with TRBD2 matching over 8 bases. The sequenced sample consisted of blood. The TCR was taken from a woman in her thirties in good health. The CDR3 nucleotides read TGTGCCAGCAGCTTGACTAGCGGTTCCTACAATGAGCAGTACTTC. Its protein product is CASSLTSGSYNEQYF.